This TCR beta chain was captured in a study of cytomegalovirus exposure and HLA in healthy donors. CDR1 and CDR2 from the germline V gene are MNHEY and SVGAGI. The CDR3 is 13 amino acids. Trimming took 0 bases from V and 6 from J, leaving 9 bases between them. The PCR ran on 60 Vbeta and 13 Jbeta primers. Assay used: immunoSEQ multiplex PCR; TCRdb lists only in-frame clones, some missing. The sample table includes tens of thousands of clones. Study-level results: The authors enumerated 180 or so TCR beta chains as linked to cytomegalovirus.

On this clone: The antigen remains unidentified. This specimen includes other DNA sequences encoding the same CDR3.

The receptor's source is a female donor in good health and CMV-seronegative. The sample was PBMCs. The V call is TRBV6-5, the J call TRBJ2-7, with D tentatively TRBD2 (6 bases). The CDR3 DNA reads as TGTGCCAGCAGTTACTCGGGGGGACGCGAGCAGTACTTC. Amino acid sequence: CASSYSGGREQYF.